The 30 T cell receptor beta chains reported below all come from one sample, sequenced in a study of OX40 agonist ivuxolimab in advanced cancers. Assay used: immunoSEQ multiplex PCR; TCRdb lists only in-frame clones, some missing. The sample records fewer than 25,000 clones, 88% being singletons. The sample was CD4+ or CD8+ T cells sorted from blood, taken in a trial of the OX40 agonist ivuxolimab. The receptors come from an adult with an advanced solid tumor such as melanoma, head and neck, liver or kidney cancer.

The chain employs TRBV19 and TRBJ2-6; 13 nucleotides agree with TRBD2. Trimming removed 7 bases from V and 3 bases from J; junction bases left unmatched: 9. CDR1 and CDR2 from the germline V gene are LNHDA and SQIVND (reference sequence). This CDR3 has 18 amino acids. The CDR3 region has the DNA TGTGCCAGTACCACTAGCGGGAGGGCCGATATTGGGGCCAACGTCCTGACTTTC. Translation gives CASTTSGRADIGANVLTF.

CDR3 sequence reads: CAWSVGSRLGPHF. The DNA for the CDR3 is TGTGCCTGGAGTGTCGGCAGCAGGTTAGGTCCCCACTTT. V and J are TRBV30 and TRBJ1-6, with unresolved D. Germline V gene lookup returns CDR1 GTSNPN and CDR2 SVGIG (reference sequence). The CDR3 sequence is 13 residues long. V was trimmed by 0 bases and J by 18 bases, leaving 18 bases between them.

This rearrangement joins TRBV5-4 to TRBJ2-5; TRBD1 matches at 7 bases. This CDR3 contains 15 residues. Germline-derived CDR1 and CDR2 are SGHNT and YYREEE (reference sequence). Trimming cost V 2 bases and J 3 bases; bases outside gene matches: 7. The CDR3 DNA reads as TGTGCCAGCAGCTTTTGGGACAGAAGAGAAGAGACCCAGTACTTC. Protein sequence: CASSFWDRREETQYF.

The V gene is TRBV4-1, the J gene TRBJ2-5; D not certain. The CDR3 is made up of 15 amino acids. The V end lost 4 bases, the J end lost 9 bases, and 21 bases lay between the germline ends. Germline V CDR1 and CDR2: MGHRA, YSYEKL. The CDR3 bases are TGCGCCAGCAGCCCCCTTGACTTCGGCGGTGGGGCCCAGTACTTC. It translates to CASSPLDFGGGAQYF.

The rearrangement links TRBV7-9 to TRBJ2-3; D is possibly TRBD1 or TRBD2 (5 bases each). This CDR3 spans 13 amino acids. Germline V gene data show CDR1 as SEHNR and CDR2 as FQNEAQ (reference sequence). Trimming pared 6 bases from V and 0 bases from J, leaving 7 bases between. CDR3 protein: CASSRDSTDTQYF. The CDR3 DNA follows: TGTGCCAGCAGTCGGGACAGCACAGATACGCAGTATTTT.

The genes are TRBV7-9 and TRBJ1-2; weak D call: TRBD1 (5 bases). The germline CDR1 and CDR2 sequences are SEHNR and FQNEAQ (reference sequence). The germline V and J ends were trimmed by 0 bases and 6 bases, with 14 bases remaining between them. This CDR3 has 15 amino acids. CDR3 DNA: TGTGCCAGCAGCTTAGCCGGGACGCCGAACAATGGCTACACCTTC. Translated: CASSLAGTPNNGYTF.

V and J are TRBV4-1 and TRBJ1-1; D remains unclear. Between the trimmed V and J ends, which lost 2 bases and 1 base, there was a span of 11 bases. The CDR3 sequence is 15 residues long. Germline values: CDR1 MGHRA, CDR2 YSYEKL. The CDR3 loop is CASSQPTRGNTEAFF. As DNA, the CDR3 is TGCGCCAGCAGCCAACCGACCCGGGGGAACACTGAAGCTTTCTTT.

The chain uses TRBV20-1 and TRBJ1-1; D remains unclear. This CDR3 contains 11 residues. V was trimmed by 6 bases and J by 0 bases, leaving 5 bases between them. CDR1 and CDR2 from the germline V gene are DFQATT and SNEGSKA (reference sequence). CDR3 sequence reads: CSAGLNTEAFF. In nucleotides, the CDR3 is TGCAGTGCCGGGCTGAACACTGAAGCTTTCTTT.

The CDR3 nucleotides are TGTGCCAGCAGTGGATGGACAGGGGGCTACGAGCAGTTCTTC. Translation gives CASSGWTGGYEQFF. This rearrangement joins TRBV6-1 to TRBJ2-1, with 11 bases lining up with TRBD1. V lost 4 bases and J lost 10; bases outside the gene matches: 6. CDR1 is MNHNS and CDR2 is SASEGT in the germline V gene. The CDR3 loop spans 14 amino acids.

By sample share, this clone is medium-sized. V gene TRBV6-5 combines with J gene TRBJ1-2; unclear D gene. The CDR3 extends over 15 amino acids. Trimming took 5 bases from V and 5 from J, leaving 18 bases between them. CDR1 and CDR2 (germline): MNHEY, SVGAGI. The CDR3 loop reads CASSREYRASYGYTF. The DNA of the CDR3 is TGTGCCAGCAGTCGAGAGTACCGGGCCTCTTATGGCTACACCTTC.

This clone was counted once. The J gene is TRBJ1-2, the V gene TRBV18; maybe TRBD1 (5 bases). CDR1 is KGHSH, CDR2 LQKENI, per germline. Trimming cost V 3 bases and J 4 bases, with 12 bases left between them. The CDR3 has 14 residues. In nucleotides, the CDR3 is TGTGCCAGCTCACCCGGACACGGGGGCTATGGCTACACCTTC. This encodes CASSPGHGGYGYTF.

This sequence joins TRBV4-1 and TRBJ2-7; no clear D gene. Per germline, CDR1 MGHRA and CDR2 YSYEKL. This CDR3 contains 15 residues. V was pared by 2 bases and J by 3 bases, with 14 bases between. CDR3 in DNA: TGCGCCAGCAGCCAAAGCATAGTAAATCTCTACGAGCAGTACTTC. It codes for CASSQSIVNLYEQYF.

V is TRBV6-5 and J is TRBJ2-1; TRBD2 matches at 8 bases. CDR3 length: 14 residues. The V gene's germline CDR1 is MNHEY and CDR2 SVGAGI. The V gene end was trimmed by 7 bases and the J gene end by 7 bases; junction bases not matched to a gene: 9. Here the CDR3 reads CASKGKRGWNEQFF. CDR3 sequence (DNA): TGTGCCAGCAAAGGAAAGCGGGGGTGGAATGAGCAGTTCTTC.

The V and J genes are TRBV30 and TRBJ2-2, with D maybe TRBD1 (6 bases). Germline V gene sequence: CDR1 GTSNPN, CDR2 SVGIG (reference sequence). The V and J ends lost 3 bases and 3 bases respectively, with 14 bases between them. CDR3 length equals 15 residues. CDR3 loop: CAWSRDNEDTGELFF. CDR3 nucleotides: TGTGCCTGGAGCCGGGACAATGAAGACACCGGGGAGCTGTTTTTT.

V usage is TRBV30 and J usage is TRBJ1-5; possible D gene TRBD1, 5 bases. Per germline, CDR1 GTSNPN and CDR2 SVGIG (reference sequence). The CDR3 has 13 amino acids. V was shortened by 4 bases and J by 2 bases, with 9 bases between the two germline ends. The CDR3 nucleotides read TGTGCCTGGAAAGGGGATGGCAATCAGCCCCAGCATTTT. This encodes CAWKGDGNQPQHF.

The rearrangement uses TRBV19 and TRBJ2-3; D not resolved. V was trimmed by 3 bases and J by 6 bases, leaving 10 bases between them. There are 13 residues in the CDR3. The germline CDR1 and CDR2 sequences are LNHDA and SQIVND (reference sequence). CDR3 protein: CASSMKTMDTQYF. The CDR3, as DNA: TGTGCCAGTAGTATGAAGACAATGGATACGCAGTATTTT. Combining the CDR3 with reference TRBV19 and TRBJ2-3 gives the whole variable domain DGGITQSPKYLFRKEGQNVTLSCEQNLNHDAMYWYRQDPGQGLRLIYYSQIVNDFQKGDIAEGYSVSREKKESFPLTVTSAQKNPTAFYLCASSMKTMDTQYFGPGTRLTVL.

The rearrangement uses TRBV5-5 and TRBJ2-7; D ambiguous. Germline V CDR1 and CDR2: SGHKS, YYEKEE (reference sequence). V was clipped by 4 bases and J by 5 bases, with 19 bases between them. This CDR3 region has 15 residues. Written as DNA, the CDR3 is TGTGCCAGCAGCCGGTCCCCAGGATCATTGAACGAGCAGTACTTC. The encoded protein is CASSRSPGSLNEQYF.

The chain uses TRBV18 and TRBJ2-1, with 10 bases identical to TRBD1. From germline, CDR1 is KGHSH and CDR2 LQKENI. The V gene end was trimmed by 1 base and the J gene end by 1 base; junction bases not matched to a gene: 7. The CDR3 consists of 18 residues. CDR3 DNA: TGTGCCAGCTCACCACTTCGGACAGGGGGGGGTTCCTACAATGAGCAGTTCTTC. Protein product: CASSPLRTGGGSYNEQFF.

This clone was seen only once. V and J are TRBV11-3 and TRBJ2-3, with no clear D. CDR1 and CDR2 from the germline V gene are SGHNT and YENEEA. CDR3 length: 16 amino acids. V lost 1 base, J lost 1 base, and 12 bases lay in between. The chain's CDR3 is CASSLGVAGRTDTQYF. DNA of the CDR3: TGTGCCAGCAGCTTAGGGGTAGCAGGCCGCACAGATACGCAGTATTTT.

The gene calls are TRBV15 and TRBJ1-4; weak D call: TRBD1 (6 bases). The CDR3 totals 17 residues. Trimming removed 3 bases from V and 3 bases from J, with 17 bases in between. Germline assignment: CDR1 LNHNV and CDR2 YYDKDF (reference sequence). The CDR3 sequence is CATSRGQGSWSNEKLFF. The DNA for the CDR3 is TGTGCCACCAGCAGGGGGCAGGGGAGCTGGTCTAATGAAAAACTGTTTTTT.

The CDR3 coding sequence is TGTGCCAGTAGTGCCCGGAGGGGGCCCACAGATACGCAGTATTTT. This codes for CASSARRGPTDTQYF. The chain uses TRBV19 and TRBJ2-3; a possible D gene is TRBD1 (7 bases). The V end lost 5 bases, the J end lost 2 bases, and 14 bases lay between the germline ends. Germline CDR1 reads LNHDA; CDR2 reads SQIVND (reference sequence). This CDR3 has 15 residues.

The chain joins TRBV28 to TRBJ2-1; TRBD2 matches at 14 bases. CDR1 is MDHEN and CDR2 is SYDVKM in the germline V gene. The CDR3 has 18 amino acids. V dropped 6 bases and J dropped 4; count of bases not matched to a gene: 11. The CDR3 region is CASSPIRTSGGSYNEQFF. The CDR3 DNA reads TGTGCCAGCAGCCCGATTCGGACTAGCGGGGGGTCGTACAATGAGCAGTTCTTC. The full variable domain, rest sourced from reference TRBV28 and TRBJ2-1, is DVKVTQSSRYLVKRTGEKVFLECVQDMDHENMFWYRQDPGLGLRLIYFSYDVKMKEKGDIPEGYSVSREKKERFSLILESASTNQTSMYLCASSPIRTSGGSYNEQFFGPGTRLTVL.

The chain carries TRBV27 and TRBJ2-7, with 7 bases identical to TRBD1. From germline, CDR1 is MNHEY and CDR2 SMNVEV (reference sequence). This CDR3 spans 15 amino acids. The trim removed 5 bases at V and 1 base at J, leaving 8 bases unmatched. The CDR3 sequence: CASSPSGQVSYEQYF. In DNA, the CDR3 is TGTGCCAGCAGTCCCTCCGGACAGGTGTCCTACGAGCAGTACTTC.

This chain joins TRBV7-8 and TRBJ1-1; TRBD1 aligns across 7 bases. Trimming removed 5 bases from V and 10 bases from J; junction bases left unmatched: 4. This CDR3 region has 11 residues. CDR1 is SGHVS, CDR2 FQNEAQ, per germline. CDR3 coding DNA: TGTGCCAGCAGCCTACAGGGGAGAGCTTTCTTT. Protein sequence: CASSLQGRAFF.

The rearrangement joins TRBV7-6 to TRBJ1-1, with D possibly being TRBD1 (5 bases). This CDR3 comprises 14 residues. The V end lost 2 bases, the J end lost 4 bases, and 11 bases lay between the germline ends. CDR1 is SGHVS and CDR2 is FNYEAQ in the germline V gene. The CDR3 bases are TGTGCCAGCAGCTTAAGGCCCCAGGGCACTGAAGCTTTCTTT. Translating gives CASSLRPQGTEAFF.

As to this clone: The junction differs from germline at one of its ends, possibly a read error. The V and J genes are TRBV11-2 and TRBJ1-1; 10 positions agree with TRBD1. The germline CDR1 and CDR2 sequences are SGHAT and FQNNGV. The CDR3 has 13 residues. The CDR3 loop is CASSPTPTGGGSF. The CDR3 nucleotides read TGTGCCAGCAGCCCAACCCCGACAGGGGGCGGCAGCTTT.

This chain links TRBV14 with TRBJ1-1; tentatively, D is TRBD1 (6 bases). This CDR3 comprises 13 residues. Germline V gene data show CDR1 as SGHDN and CDR2 as FVKESK. The V end lost 1 base, the J end lost 5 bases, and 8 bases lay between the germline ends. Here the CDR3 DNA reads TGTGCCAGCAGCCAAGGGGGGCGAACTGAAGCTTTCTTT. This translates into CASSQGGRTEAFF.

The gene calls are TRBV5-1 and TRBJ2-3; 7 nucleotides agree with TRBD2. Trimming took 3 bases from V and 1 from J; bases not matched to a gene: 11. From germline, CDR1 is SGHRS and CDR2 YFSETQ. This CDR3 is built from 17 residues. CDR3 nucleotide sequence: TGCGCCAGCAGCTCGGAATGGAGTACTAGCGGCACAGATACGCAGTATTTT. Translated: CASSSEWSTSGTDTQYF.

The CDR3 is CASSLVPGVHQPQHF. CDR3 DNA sequence: TGTGCCAGCAGCTTAGTTCCAGGAGTTCATCAGCCCCAGCATTTT. This chain connects TRBV7-2 to TRBJ1-5, with D unclear. The CDR3 sequence is 15 residues long. Trimming stripped 1 base from V and 5 bases from J, with 12 bases between. Germline CDR1 reads SGHTA; CDR2 reads FQGNSA. Supplemented by reference TRBV7-2 and TRBJ1-5, the full variable domain reads GAGVSQSPSNKVTEKGKDVELRCDPISGHTALYWYRQSLGQGLEFLIYFQGNSAPDKSGLPSDRFSAERTGGSVSTLTIQRTQQEDSAVYLCASSLVPGVHQPQHFGDGTRLSIL.

In DNA form, the CDR3 reads TGTGCCAGCAGCCAGGGAAAAGGGACAGGTCTTAGTCAGCCCCAGCATTTT. This codes for CASSQGKGTGLSQPQHF. The chain uses TRBV7-7 and TRBJ1-5; 8 nucleotides match TRBD1. The CDR3 totals 17 residues. The trim removed 5 bases at V and 6 bases at J, leaving 15 bases unmatched. Germline assignment: CDR1 SSHAT and CDR2 FNYEAQ (reference sequence).